The entry below gives a single T cell receptor beta chain sequence along with its context. The CDR3 totals 16 residues. Germline V gene sequence: CDR1 MNHEY, CDR2 SMNVEV (reference sequence). Losses at the gene ends were 3 bases for V and 0 bases for J; bases not matched to a gene: 5. This sample is drawn from a study of cytotoxic CD8 clonotypes in ibrutinib-treated CLL. Clones were read by immunoSEQ multiplex PCR, and TCRdb kept only the in-frame ones, dropping some. The sample lists 150,000 or so clones; 70% to 85% were seen once. The rearrangement uses TRBV27 and TRBJ2-1; 7 bases agree with TRBD1. Material: PBMCs, obtained after 12 months of ibrutinib treatment. This receptor was obtained from a human donor with chronic lymphocytic leukemia. CDR3 region: CASSLFRDSSYNEQFF. CDR3 nucleotides: TGTGCCAGCAGTTTGTTCCGGGACAGCTCCTACAATGAGCAGTTCTTC.